This is a list of T cell receptor beta chains from one sample in a study of monozygotic twins with cystic fibrosis. Clones were sequenced by immunoSEQ multiplex PCR, and TCRdb holds only the in-frame ones, with some missing. The sample yields about 9,600 clones, approximately 98% seen once. The sequenced sample was blood. The source of these receptors is a girl aged 2 to 9 with cystic fibrosis. The CDR3 runs from the conserved cysteine through the conserved F or W. A D gene is named only where the DNA matches it firmly. Size is stated for part of the rows, as once, few or many counts, or as a class when the clone is expanded.

d_call: NA; j_call: TRBJ1-5; v_call: TRBV2; clone_size: NA; cdr3_nt: TGTGCCAGCGGCGGGCCTGGGGTTAATCAGCCCCAGCATTTT; cdr3_aa: CASGGPGVNQPQHF
d_call: NA; j_call: TRBJ2-3; v_call: TRBV25-1; clone_size: NA; cdr3_nt: TGTGCCAGCGGATCCATTGATTCTAGCACAGATACGCAGTATTTT; cdr3_aa: CASGSIDSSTDTQYF
d_call: NA; j_call: TRBJ2-1; v_call: TRBV19; clone_size: once; cdr3_nt: TGTGCCAGTAGTAGCGGAAACTACAATGAGCAGTTCTTC; cdr3_aa: CASSSGNYNEQFF
d_call: TRBD1; j_call: TRBJ2-7; v_call: TRBV6-5; clone_size: NA; cdr3_nt: TGTGCCAGCAGTACTCGGACAGGGTACGAGCAGTACTTC; cdr3_aa: CASSTRTGYEQYF
d_call: TRBD1; j_call: TRBJ1-1; v_call: TRBV2; clone_size: NA; cdr3_nt: TGTGCCAGCAGTGGACAGGGGGGGACTGAAGCTTTCTTT; cdr3_aa: CASSGQGGTEAFF
d_call: TRBD1; j_call: TRBJ1-5; v_call: TRBV6-5; clone_size: NA; cdr3_nt: TGTGCCAGCAGCCCTCGAGGACAGGGGAATCAGCCCCAGCATTTT; cdr3_aa: CASSPRGQGNQPQHF
d_call: TRBD2; j_call: TRBJ2-1; v_call: TRBV7-2; clone_size: NA; cdr3_nt: TGTGCCAGCAGCCCGGGGACTAGCGGGGTGGAGGGAGAGCAGTTCTTC; cdr3_aa: CASSPGTSGVEGEQFF
d_call: TRBD2; j_call: TRBJ2-2; v_call: TRBV7-2; clone_size: once; cdr3_nt: TGTGCCAGCAGTTCCTCCCTAGCGGGAACGAGGAACGGGGAGCTGTTTTTT; cdr3_aa: CASSSSLAGTRNGELFF
d_call: NA; j_call: TRBJ1-1; v_call: TRBV10-2; clone_size: NA; cdr3_nt: TGCGCCAGCAGTGGCCTGGAGAACACTGAAGCTTTCTTT; cdr3_aa: CASSGLENTEAFF
d_call: NA; j_call: TRBJ2-7; v_call: TRBV29-1; clone_size: NA; cdr3_nt: TGCAGCGTACAATCGGGGGATCGGTACGAGCAGTACTTC; cdr3_aa: CSVQSGDRYEQYF
d_call: NA; j_call: TRBJ1-2; v_call: TRBV6-1; clone_size: NA; cdr3_nt: TGTGCCAGCAGTGAGGGACGACCCTCTTACACCTTC; cdr3_aa: CASSEGRPSYTF
d_call: NA; j_call: TRBJ2-2; v_call: TRBV5-1; clone_size: NA; cdr3_nt: TGCGCCAGCAGCTTGGACAGGGACACCGGGGAGCTGTTTTTT; cdr3_aa: CASSLDRDTGELFF
d_call: TRBD2; j_call: TRBJ2-5; v_call: TRBV5-1; clone_size: NA; cdr3_nt: TGCGCCAGCAGCTTGGAACCGGGAGGAGAGACCCAGTACTTC; cdr3_aa: CASSLEPGGETQYF
d_call: TRBD1; j_call: TRBJ1-3; v_call: TRBV6-5; clone_size: NA; cdr3_nt: TGTGCCAGCAGCTTGACAGGGGGAAACACCATATATTTT; cdr3_aa: CASSLTGGNTIYF
d_call: NA; j_call: TRBJ1-5; v_call: TRBV7-2; clone_size: NA; cdr3_nt: TGTGCCAGCAGCCCCACCCTCAGAGATCAGCCCCAGCATTTT; cdr3_aa: CASSPTLRDQPQHF
d_call: NA; j_call: TRBJ2-7; v_call: TRBV9; clone_size: NA; cdr3_nt: TGTGCCAGCAGCCCACTCGCAGGGAACCTCTACGAGCAGTACTTC; cdr3_aa: CASSPLAGNLYEQYF
d_call: NA; j_call: TRBJ1-4; v_call: TRBV19; clone_size: NA; cdr3_nt: TGTGCCAGTAGTATAATGCGTCATGCAACTAATGAAAAACTGTTTTTT; cdr3_aa: CASSIMRHATNEKLFF
d_call: NA; j_call: TRBJ1-4; v_call: TRBV28; clone_size: NA; cdr3_nt: TGTGCCAGCGCGAGCCACAGGGTTGAGGAGGAAAAACTGTTTTTT; cdr3_aa: CASASHRVEEEKLFF
d_call: NA; j_call: TRBJ1-4; v_call: TRBV7-2; clone_size: NA; cdr3_nt: TGTGCCAGCAGCCGACATACTAATGAAAAACTGTTTTTT; cdr3_aa: CASSRHTNEKLFF
d_call: NA; j_call: TRBJ1-2; v_call: TRBV6-1; clone_size: NA; cdr3_nt: TGTGCCAGCAGTGAAGGATCCGGTGGGGGGGCAAGTCTCTATGGCTACACCTTC; cdr3_aa: CASSEGSGGGASLYGYTF
d_call: NA; j_call: TRBJ2-5; v_call: TRBV7-2; clone_size: NA; cdr3_nt: TGTGCCAGCAGCTTAGACAACCAAGAGACCCAGTACTTC; cdr3_aa: CASSLDNQETQYF
d_call: NA; j_call: TRBJ1-3; v_call: TRBV7-6; clone_size: NA; cdr3_nt: TGTGCCAGCAGCCCGGGGGGATCTGGAAACACCATATATTTT; cdr3_aa: CASSPGGSGNTIYF
d_call: NA; j_call: TRBJ1-2; v_call: TRBV7-2; clone_size: NA; cdr3_nt: TGTGCCAGCAGCTTTACCCTCTATGGCTACACCTTC; cdr3_aa: CASSFTLYGYTF
d_call: NA; j_call: TRBJ1-1; v_call: TRBV6-1; clone_size: NA; cdr3_nt: TGTGCCAGCAGTGAGGGCACACCTATGAACACTGAAGCTTTCTTT; cdr3_aa: CASSEGTPMNTEAFF
d_call: NA; j_call: TRBJ2-7; v_call: TRBV20-1; clone_size: once; cdr3_nt: TGCAGTGCTAGCAGGCAGATCGAGCAGTACTTC; cdr3_aa: CSASRQIEQYF
d_call: NA; j_call: TRBJ2-5; v_call: TRBV7-9; clone_size: NA; cdr3_nt: TGTGCCAGCAGCCCCCCGGGTGGCGGGACCCGACAGACCCAGTACTTC; cdr3_aa: CASSPPGGGTRQTQYF
d_call: TRBD1; j_call: TRBJ1-2; v_call: TRBV6-1; clone_size: NA; cdr3_nt: TGTGCCAGCAGTGAAGCGGGACAGGGCTATGGCTACACCTTC; cdr3_aa: CASSEAGQGYGYTF
d_call: NA; j_call: TRBJ2-3; v_call: TRBV13; clone_size: NA; cdr3_nt: TGTGCCAGCAGCTTCCGCGGGGTGACCACAGATACGCAGTATTTT; cdr3_aa: CASSFRGVTTDTQYF
d_call: NA; j_call: TRBJ2-5; v_call: TRBV18; clone_size: NA; cdr3_nt: TGTGCCAGCTCACCAAAAGAGACCCAGTACTTC; cdr3_aa: CASSPKETQYF
d_call: TRBD2; j_call: TRBJ2-7; v_call: TRBV4-1; clone_size: NA; cdr3_nt: TGCGCCAGCAGCCAACCCCCCGGCGGGAGACCCTACGAGCAGTACTTC; cdr3_aa: CASSQPPGGRPYEQYF
d_call: NA; j_call: TRBJ1-6; v_call: TRBV7-8; clone_size: NA; cdr3_nt: TGTGCCAGCAGTGTGGGCCCCAACCGATATAATTCACCCCTCCACTTT; cdr3_aa: CASSVGPNRYNSPLHF
d_call: NA; j_call: TRBJ2-7; v_call: TRBV5-5; clone_size: NA; cdr3_nt: TGTGCCAGCAGCTTGGTCAGCTCGGGGACCTACGAGCAGTACTTC; cdr3_aa: CASSLVSSGTYEQYF
d_call: NA; j_call: TRBJ2-1; v_call: TRBV5-4; clone_size: NA; cdr3_nt: TGTGCCAGCAGACCGCCAGACCGAGACCTAAACAATGAGCAGTTCTTC; cdr3_aa: CASRPPDRDLNNEQFF
d_call: NA; j_call: TRBJ2-7; v_call: TRBV6-4; clone_size: NA; cdr3_nt: TGTGCCAGACAGAGAGGGGTGGGGGGATACGAGCAGTACTTC; cdr3_aa: CARQRGVGGYEQYF
d_call: TRBD2; j_call: TRBJ2-3; v_call: TRBV28; clone_size: NA; cdr3_nt: TGTGCCAGCAGTCCCCGACTAGCGGCGAATGAGGGTAGCACAGATACGCAGTATTTT; cdr3_aa: CASSPRLAANEGSTDTQYF
d_call: NA; j_call: TRBJ2-3; v_call: TRBV15; clone_size: NA; cdr3_nt: TGTGCCACCAGCAGACCCGGTAACACAGATACGCAGTATTTT; cdr3_aa: CATSRPGNTDTQYF
d_call: TRBD2; j_call: TRBJ2-7; v_call: TRBV30; clone_size: NA; cdr3_nt: TGTGCCTGGAGTGTAAATATAGGGCGGGAGCGTCCCTACGAGCAGTACTTC; cdr3_aa: CAWSVNIGRERPYEQYF
d_call: TRBD1; j_call: TRBJ1-2; v_call: TRBV5-1; clone_size: NA; cdr3_nt: TGCGCCAGCAGCTTGGTCGGGGACAGGGTGGATGGCTACACCTTC; cdr3_aa: CASSLVGDRVDGYTF
d_call: TRBD2; j_call: TRBJ2-7; v_call: TRBV7-8; clone_size: NA; cdr3_nt: TGTGCCAGCAGTCTAGCGGGACCGGCCTCCTACGAGCAGTACTTC; cdr3_aa: CASSLAGPASYEQYF
d_call: NA; j_call: TRBJ2-5; v_call: TRBV5-1; clone_size: NA; cdr3_nt: TGCGCCAGCAGCTTGAAGGGTCAAGAGACCCAGTACTTC; cdr3_aa: CASSLKGQETQYF
d_call: NA; j_call: TRBJ2-7; v_call: TRBV21-1; clone_size: NA; cdr3_nt: TGTGCCAGCAGCAAAGTTTCCCGCCAGGGCGCCTACGAGCAGTACTTC; cdr3_aa: CASSKVSRQGAYEQYF
d_call: NA; j_call: TRBJ2-7; v_call: TRBV7-2; clone_size: NA; cdr3_nt: TGTGCCAGCAGCTCCCAATCGGGCTCCTACGAGCAGTACTTC; cdr3_aa: CASSSQSGSYEQYF
d_call: TRBD1; j_call: TRBJ1-1; v_call: TRBV6-1; clone_size: once; cdr3_nt: TGTGCCAGCAGTGCCGATACCGGACAGGGAGGCACTGAAGCTTTCTTT; cdr3_aa: CASSADTGQGGTEAFF
d_call: TRBD2; j_call: TRBJ2-1; v_call: TRBV7-8; clone_size: NA; cdr3_nt: TGTGCCAGCAGCTTAGGCGCTAGCGGGAGGGGGTATGAGCAGTTCTTC; cdr3_aa: CASSLGASGRGYEQFF
d_call: NA; j_call: TRBJ2-7; v_call: TRBV10-3; clone_size: NA; cdr3_nt: TGTGCCATCAGTGAGACTACTCCTAGCAGCGAGCAGTACTTC; cdr3_aa: CAISETTPSSEQYF
d_call: NA; j_call: TRBJ1-1; v_call: TRBV29-1; clone_size: NA; cdr3_nt: TGCAGCGTTGAGGCCACGAACACTGAAGCTTTCTTT; cdr3_aa: CSVEATNTEAFF
d_call: TRBD1; j_call: TRBJ1-5; v_call: TRBV7-2; clone_size: NA; cdr3_nt: TGTGCCAGCAGCTCACCGGACAGGGGATATCAGCCCCAGCATTTT; cdr3_aa: CASSSPDRGYQPQHF
d_call: TRBD2; j_call: TRBJ2-5; v_call: TRBV4-2; clone_size: NA; cdr3_nt: TGTGCCAGCAGCCAAGAACGTCAGCGGGGGGGGACCCAGTACTTC; cdr3_aa: CASSQERQRGGTQYF